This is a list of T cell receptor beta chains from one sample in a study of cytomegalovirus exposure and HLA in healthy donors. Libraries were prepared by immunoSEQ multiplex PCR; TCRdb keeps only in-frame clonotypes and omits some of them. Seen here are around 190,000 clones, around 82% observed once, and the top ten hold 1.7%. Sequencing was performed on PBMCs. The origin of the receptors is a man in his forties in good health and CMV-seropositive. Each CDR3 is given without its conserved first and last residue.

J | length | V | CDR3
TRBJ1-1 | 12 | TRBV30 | AWNENRVYTEAF
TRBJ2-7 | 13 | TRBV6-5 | ASRLAGGSSYEQY
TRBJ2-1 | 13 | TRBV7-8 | ASSLLPSGTGEQF
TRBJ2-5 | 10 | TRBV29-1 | SVTGGQETQY
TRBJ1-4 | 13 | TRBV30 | AWSAYRATNEKLF
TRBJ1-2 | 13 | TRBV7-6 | ASSPRDRVLVGYT
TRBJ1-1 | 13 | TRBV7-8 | ASSLERGPNTEAF
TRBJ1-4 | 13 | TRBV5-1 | ASRSTTGINGKLF
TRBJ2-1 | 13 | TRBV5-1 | ASSLGLAGYNEQF
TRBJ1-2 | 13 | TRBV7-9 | ASSPAGPVLYGYT
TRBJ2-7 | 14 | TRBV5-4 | ASSPIEAGEHYEQY
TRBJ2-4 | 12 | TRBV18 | ASSGGLAKNIQY
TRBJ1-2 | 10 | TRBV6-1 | ASSEDFRGYT
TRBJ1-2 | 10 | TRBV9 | ASSGIRVGYT
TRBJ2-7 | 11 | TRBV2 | ASRFLAPNEQY
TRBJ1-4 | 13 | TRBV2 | ASSDRTALNEKLF
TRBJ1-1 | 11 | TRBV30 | AWATGLNTEAF
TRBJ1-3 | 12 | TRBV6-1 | ASSEYRGGNTIY
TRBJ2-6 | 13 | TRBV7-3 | ASSLETSGANVLT
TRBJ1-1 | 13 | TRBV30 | AWTKSDRKNTEAF
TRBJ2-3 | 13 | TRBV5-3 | ARSRGSLRLDTQY
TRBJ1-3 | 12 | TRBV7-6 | ASSLGDRGNTIY
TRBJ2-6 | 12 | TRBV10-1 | ASSDNSGANVLT
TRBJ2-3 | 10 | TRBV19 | ASNDRTDTQY
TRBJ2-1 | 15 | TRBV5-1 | ASGGFGGSGILNEQF
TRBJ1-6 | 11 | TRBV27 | ASRISVNSPLH
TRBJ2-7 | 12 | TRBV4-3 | ASSTRQGGYEQY
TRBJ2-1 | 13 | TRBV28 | ASRGLAGVYNEQF
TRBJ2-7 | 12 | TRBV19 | ASSTNRGWYEQY
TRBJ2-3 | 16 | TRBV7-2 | ASSLRVWAGLGTDTQY
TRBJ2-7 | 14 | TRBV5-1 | ASSRGTNLADYEQY
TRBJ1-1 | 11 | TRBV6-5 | ASISDRGAEAF
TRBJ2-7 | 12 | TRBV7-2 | ASSPLAGAGEQY
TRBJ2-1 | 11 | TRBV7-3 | ASSPQGSNEQF
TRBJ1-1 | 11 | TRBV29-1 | SVDLGGTVEAF
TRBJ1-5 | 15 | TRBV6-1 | ASSASSGGAWGQPQH
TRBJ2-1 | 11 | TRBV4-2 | ASSQNLVGEQF
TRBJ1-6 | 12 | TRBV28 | ASSPTGFDSPLH
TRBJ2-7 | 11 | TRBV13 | ASRGRDSYEQY
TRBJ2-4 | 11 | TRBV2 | ASSEALRNSQY
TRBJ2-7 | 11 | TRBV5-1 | ASRAGTGNEQY
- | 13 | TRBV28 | ASSTSSGSRYEQY
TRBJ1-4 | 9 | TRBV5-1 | ASSSGEKLF
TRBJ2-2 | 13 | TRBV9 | ASSITSGMNGELF
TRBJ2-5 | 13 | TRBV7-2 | ASSDDTGGRETQY
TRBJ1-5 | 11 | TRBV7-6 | ASSFAEGQPQH
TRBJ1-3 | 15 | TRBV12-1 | ASSSPIGGLPGNTIY
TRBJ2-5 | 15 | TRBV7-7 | ASSLVPGLAGRETQY
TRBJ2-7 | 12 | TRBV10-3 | AISETSGTYEQY
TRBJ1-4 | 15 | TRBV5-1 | ASSLGQGGGANEKLF